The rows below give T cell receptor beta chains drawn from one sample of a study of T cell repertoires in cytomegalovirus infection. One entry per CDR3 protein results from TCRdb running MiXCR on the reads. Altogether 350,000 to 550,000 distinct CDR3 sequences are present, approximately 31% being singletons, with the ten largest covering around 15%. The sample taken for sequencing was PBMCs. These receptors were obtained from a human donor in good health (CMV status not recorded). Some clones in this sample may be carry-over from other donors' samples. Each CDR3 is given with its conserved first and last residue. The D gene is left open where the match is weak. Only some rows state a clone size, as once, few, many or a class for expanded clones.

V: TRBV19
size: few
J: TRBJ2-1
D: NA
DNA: TGTGCCAGTAGTCCCACGAGAGTAAATGAGCAGTTCTTC
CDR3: CASSPTRVNEQFF

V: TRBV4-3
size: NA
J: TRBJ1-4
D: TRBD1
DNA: TGCGCCAGCAGCCAAGACGGACAGGGGTTTAATGAAAAACTGTTTTTT
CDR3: CASSQDGQGFNEKLFF

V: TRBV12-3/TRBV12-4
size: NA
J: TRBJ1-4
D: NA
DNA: TGTTCCAGCAGTTTAGTAGGGTCTAATGAAAAACTGTTTTTT
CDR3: CSSSLVGSNEKLFF

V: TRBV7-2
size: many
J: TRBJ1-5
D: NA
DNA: TGTGCCAGCAGCTTAGTTATGAGCAATCAGCCCCAGCATTTT
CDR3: CASSLVMSNQPQHF

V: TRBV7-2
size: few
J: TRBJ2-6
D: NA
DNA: TGTGCCAGCAGCCCCTTCCCCTCTGGGGCCAACGTCCTGACTTTC
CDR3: CASSPFPSGANVLTF

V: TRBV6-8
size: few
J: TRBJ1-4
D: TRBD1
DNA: TGTGCCAGCAGTTACTCGATTTATGAGGGGGCTTTTGGTGAAAAACTGTTTTTT
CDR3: CASSYSIYEGAFGEKLFF

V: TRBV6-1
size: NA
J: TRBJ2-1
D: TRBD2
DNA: TGTGCCAGCAGTGAAATGCCCGGGGGGAACAATGAGCAGTTCTTC
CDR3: CASSEMPGGNNEQFF

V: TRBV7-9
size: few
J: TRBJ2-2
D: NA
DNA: TGTGCCAGCAGCCGGACACCAACCGGGGAGCTGTTTTTT
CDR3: CASSRTPTGELFF

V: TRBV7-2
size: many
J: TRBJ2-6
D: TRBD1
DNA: TGTGCCAGCCGGACAGGCTTCTCCTCTGGGGCCAACGTCCTGACTTTC
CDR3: CASRTGFSSGANVLTF

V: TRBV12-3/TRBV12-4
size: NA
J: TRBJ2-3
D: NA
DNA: TGTGCCAGCAGTTCCTCCTTGGGACGGGCGCAGTATTTT
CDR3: CASSSSLGRAQYF

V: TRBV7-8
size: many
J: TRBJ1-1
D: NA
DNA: TGTGCCAGCAGCTCGATTCAAACGAACACTGAAGCTTTCTTT
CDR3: CASSSIQTNTEAFF

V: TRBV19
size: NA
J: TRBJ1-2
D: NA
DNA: TGTGCCAGTAGTATGGGGTCAGAGTCTTATGGCTACACCTTC
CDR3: CASSMGSESYGYTF

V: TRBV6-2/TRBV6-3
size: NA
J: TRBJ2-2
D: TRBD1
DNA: TGTGCCAGCAGTTACGTGCAGGGGGCCAACACCGGGGAGCTGTTTTTT
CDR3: CASSYVQGANTGELFF

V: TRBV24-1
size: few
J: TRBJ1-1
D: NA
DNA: TGTGCCACCAGTGACACGGGGGCGTCGGGCACTGAAGCTTTCTTT
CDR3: CATSDTGASGTEAFF

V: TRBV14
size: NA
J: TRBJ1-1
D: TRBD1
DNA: TGTGCCAGCAGCCGAAACACAGGGGGCTTCACTGAAGCTTTCTTT
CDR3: CASSRNTGGFTEAFF

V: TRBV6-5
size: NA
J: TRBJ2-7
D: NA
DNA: TGTGCCAGCAGTTACTACCCTACGGACAGACGGGAGCAGTACTTC
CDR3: CASSYYPTDRREQYF

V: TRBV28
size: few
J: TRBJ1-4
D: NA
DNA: TGTGCCAGCAGTCCACCCTCAGGGGTAACTAATGAAAAACTGTTTTTT
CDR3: CASSPPSGVTNEKLFF